This TCR beta chain was sequenced during a study of identical twins. V lost 0 bases, J lost 7 bases, and 4 bases stayed unmatched. From germline, CDR1 is SGHDN and CDR2 FVKESK. The CDR3 runs 14 residues. In TCRdb, the 5' RACE reads were re-called with MiXCR into one record per CDR3 protein. In the table there are about 530,000 distinct CDR3 sequences, 20% to 25% of which are singletons. The same sample was also used in a study of yellow fever vaccine responses in identical twins.

Sequencing input: CD4+ T cells sorted from blood. The rearrangement links TRBV14 to TRBJ1-2; 8 nucleotides agree with TRBD1. This receptor was taken from a woman aged 18-29 years in good health. CDR3 DNA sequence: TGTGCCAGCAGCCAAGATAGTACAGGGGGTGGCTACACCTTC. This sequence encodes CASSQDSTGGGYTF.